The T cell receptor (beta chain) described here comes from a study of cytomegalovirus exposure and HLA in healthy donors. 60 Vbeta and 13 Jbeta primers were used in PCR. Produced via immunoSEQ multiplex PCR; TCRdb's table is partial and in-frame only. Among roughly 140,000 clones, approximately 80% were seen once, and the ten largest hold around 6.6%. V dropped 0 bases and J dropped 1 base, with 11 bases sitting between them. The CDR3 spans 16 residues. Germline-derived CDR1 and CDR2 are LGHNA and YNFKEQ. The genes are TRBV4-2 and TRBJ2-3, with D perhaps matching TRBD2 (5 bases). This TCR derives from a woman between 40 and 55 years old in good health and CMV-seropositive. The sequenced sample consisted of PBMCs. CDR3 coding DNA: TGTGCCAGCAGCCAAGATTGGATTAGCGGCACAGATACGCAGTATTTT. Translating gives CASSQDWISGTDTQYF.